This T cell receptor (beta chain) is from a study of shared clonotypes between healthy human individuals. The V gene's germline CDR1 is SQVTM and CDR2 ANQGSEA. This CDR3 region has 12 residues. V lost 6 bases, J lost 4 bases, and 9 bases lay in between. For this clone: The sample carries other DNA sequences with the same CDR3.

Each PCR replicate from the sorted subsets contained 150 to 250 ng DNA, which is about 31,000 T cell genomes. The protocol was immunoSEQ multiplex PCR, while the TCRdb copy is restricted to in-frame clones and leaves out a portion. The sample yields a few million clones, under 95% seen once. Sequencing was performed on naive CD4+ T cells from PBMCs. Specified subset: CD45RA+ positively selected. The gene calls are TRBV29-1 and TRBJ2-2; tentatively, D is TRBD1 or TRBD2 (5 bases each). This clonotype was sampled from a young man in good health. Some clones in this sample may be carry-over from other donors' samples. This CDR3 is CSVARGTGELFF. The DNA for the CDR3 is TGCAGCGTAGCGAGGGGCACCGGGGAGCTGTTTTTT.